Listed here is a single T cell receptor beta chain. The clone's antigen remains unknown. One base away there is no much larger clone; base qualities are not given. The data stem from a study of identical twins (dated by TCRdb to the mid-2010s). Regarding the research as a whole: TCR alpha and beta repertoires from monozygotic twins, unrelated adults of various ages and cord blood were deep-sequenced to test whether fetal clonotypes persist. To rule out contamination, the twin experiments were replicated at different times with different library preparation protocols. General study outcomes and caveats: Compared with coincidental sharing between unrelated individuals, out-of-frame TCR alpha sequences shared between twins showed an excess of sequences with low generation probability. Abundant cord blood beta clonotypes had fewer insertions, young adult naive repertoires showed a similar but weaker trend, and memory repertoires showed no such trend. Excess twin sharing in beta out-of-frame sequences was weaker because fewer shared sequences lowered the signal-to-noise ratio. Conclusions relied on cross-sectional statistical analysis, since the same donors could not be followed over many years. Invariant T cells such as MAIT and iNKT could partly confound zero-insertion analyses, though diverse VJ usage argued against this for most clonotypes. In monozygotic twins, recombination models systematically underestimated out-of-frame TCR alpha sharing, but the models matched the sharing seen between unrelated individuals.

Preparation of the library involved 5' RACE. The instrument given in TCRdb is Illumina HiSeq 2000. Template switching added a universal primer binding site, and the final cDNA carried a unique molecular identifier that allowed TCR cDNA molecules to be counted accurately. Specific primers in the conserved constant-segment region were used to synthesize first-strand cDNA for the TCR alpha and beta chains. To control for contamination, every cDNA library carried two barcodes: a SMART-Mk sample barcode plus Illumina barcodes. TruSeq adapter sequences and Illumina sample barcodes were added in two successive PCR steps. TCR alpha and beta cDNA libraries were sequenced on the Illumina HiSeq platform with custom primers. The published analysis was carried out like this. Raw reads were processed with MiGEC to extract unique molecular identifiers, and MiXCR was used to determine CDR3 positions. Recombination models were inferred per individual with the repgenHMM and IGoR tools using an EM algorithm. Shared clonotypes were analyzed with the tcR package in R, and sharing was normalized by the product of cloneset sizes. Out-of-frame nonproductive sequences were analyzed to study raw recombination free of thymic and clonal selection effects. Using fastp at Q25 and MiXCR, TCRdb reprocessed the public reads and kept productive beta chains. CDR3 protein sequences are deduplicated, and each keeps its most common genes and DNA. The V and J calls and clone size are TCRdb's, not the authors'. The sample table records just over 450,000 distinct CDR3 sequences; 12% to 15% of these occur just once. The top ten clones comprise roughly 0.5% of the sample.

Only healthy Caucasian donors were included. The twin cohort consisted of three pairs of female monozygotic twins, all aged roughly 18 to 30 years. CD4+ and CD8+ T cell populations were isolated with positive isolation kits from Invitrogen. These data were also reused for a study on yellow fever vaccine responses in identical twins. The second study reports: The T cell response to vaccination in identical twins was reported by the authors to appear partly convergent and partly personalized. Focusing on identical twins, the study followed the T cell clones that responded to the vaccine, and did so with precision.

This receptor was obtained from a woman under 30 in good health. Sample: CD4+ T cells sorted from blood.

The CDR3 in this case is CASSISGAHEQFF. The DNA sequence follows: TGTGCCAGTAGTATATCGGGGGCCCATGAGCAGTTCTTC. This chain is built from TRBV19 and TRBJ2-1, with the D gene tentatively TRBD1 or TRBD2, based on 6 matching bases in each. V loses 2 bases, J loses 8 bases, and the germline ends lie 10 bases apart. The CDR3 measures 13 amino acids from cysteine to phenylalanine. Here the CDR3 DNA is all that survives: 39 bases in frame from base 1. Reading the germline V gene (reference sequence) gives CDR1 LNHDA and CDR2 SQIVND.